This T cell receptor beta chain derives from a study of cytomegalovirus exposure and HLA in healthy donors. Study overall: In a previous analysis, some 110 million unique TCR beta sequences were found from some 180 million T cells. Drawn from HLA-typed donors, some 80 million unique TCRs were held in an early data release. Whole-study results and caveats: On later analysis, the bulk of CMV-associated TCR beta chains appeared to be HLA-restricted. Per a later analysis, 18,000 or so TCR beta sequences showed association with HLA alleles at 0.05 false discovery rate.

A note on this clone: Antigen unknown.

Germline CDR1 LNHDA, CDR2 SQIVND (reference sequence). CDR3 length equals 13 residues. V shed 6 bases and J shed 0 bases, with 9 bases lying between them. In the PCR, 60 Vbeta and 13 Jbeta primers were used. Assay used: immunoSEQ multiplex PCR; TCRdb lists only in-frame clones, some missing. The sample lists under 130,000 clones, 65% occurring once. The chain joins TRBV19 to TRBJ2-7, with D possibly matching TRBD2 (5 bases). This receptor was obtained from a man younger than 45 in good health and CMV-seropositive. Sequences were obtained from PBMCs. CDR3 loop: CASRPRGSYEQYF. CDR3 nucleotides: TGTGCCAGTAGACCCCGGGGCTCCTACGAGCAGTACTTC.